The 21 T cell receptor beta chains presented below share a single source sample, sequenced in a study of beta chain features in type 1 diabetes. Study-level findings and limits: Shortening that was moderate but significant affected the TCRB CDR3s of Type 1 diabetes patients in all four CD4+ subsets.

For these TCRs, the target antigens are not known. All of the isolated RNA was reverse transcribed, so expressed TCRB transcripts were sequenced. Here immunoSEQ multiplex PCR was the method, and the copy in TCRdb shows in-frame clones only, minus some. The table shows roughly 220,000 clones, with 16% occurring only once. The material sequenced was naive CD4+ T cells from blood. The receptors come from a man younger than 45 with type 1 diabetes.

The chain carries TRBV9 and TRBJ2-5; the D is unclear. This CDR3 has 15 amino acids. Looked up from germline, CDR1 is SGDLS and CDR2 is YYNGEE. V was clipped by 0 bases and J by 1 base, with 10 bases between them. In DNA form, the CDR3 reads TGTGCCAGCAGCGTAGCCGCCAGGAGCCAAGAGACCCAGTACTTC. As protein: CASSVAARSQETQYF.

The CDR3 DNA reads TGTGCCAGCAGCCAGGGACTAGCGGGACCGACAGATACGCAGTATTTT. It specifies CASSQGLAGPTDTQYF. This chain connects TRBV7-2 to TRBJ2-3, with 13 bases lining up with TRBD2. The CDR3 totals 16 residues. The germline V gene encodes CDR1 SGHTA and CDR2 FQGNSA. Germline trimming cut 5 bases from V and 3 bases from J; bases unmatched to any gene: 5. The variable domain in full, completed from reference TRBV7-2 and TRBJ2-3, reads GAGVSQSPSNKVTEKGKDVELRCDPISGHTALYWYRQSLGQGLEFLIYFQGNSAPDKSGLPSDRFSAERTGGSVSTLTIQRTQQEDSAVYLCASSQGLAGPTDTQYFGPGTRLTVL.

The chain recombines TRBV15 with TRBJ2-3, with TRBD2 matching 7 bases. The germline V gene has CDR1 LNHNV and CDR2 YYDKDF (reference sequence). V lost 3 bases and J lost 5; bases outside the gene matches: 8. The CDR3 is made up of 15 amino acids. CDR3 nucleotide sequence: TGTGCCACCAGCAGGGTCAGCGGGATTGTAGATACGCAGTATTTT. Its protein product is CATSRVSGIVDTQYF.

The chain is built from TRBV9 and TRBJ2-1; the D gene is possibly TRBD1 (6 bases). Germline loops: CDR1 SGDLS, CDR2 YYNGEE. CDR3 length equals 14 residues. Between the trimmed V and J ends, which lost 0 bases and 10 bases, there was a span of 14 bases. The CDR3: CASSVEAWGREQFF. The CDR3 DNA reads as TGTGCCAGCAGCGTAGAGGCCTGGGGGCGAGAGCAGTTCTTC.

This clone was counted between two and nine times. The V and J genes are TRBV29-1 and TRBJ2-3; a weak D match, TRBD1 (7 bases). V was cut by 6 bases and J by 2 bases, with 12 bases left in between. The length of the CDR3 is 13 residues. Germline V gene sequence: CDR1 SQVTM, CDR2 ANQGSEA. The CDR3 reads CSVGGQFTDTQYF. CDR3 nucleotide sequence: TGCAGCGTGGGGGGACAGTTCACAGATACGCAGTATTTT.

This clone has a handful of counts. The gene calls are TRBV5-4 and TRBJ2-3; no firm D call. The CDR3 totals 14 residues. Trimming left V 3 bases short and J 0 bases short, with 8 bases between. The germline V gene encodes CDR1 SGHNT and CDR2 YYREEE (reference sequence). In DNA, the CDR3 is TGTGCCAGCAGCTCACAGACGAGCACAGATACGCAGTATTTT. This codes for CASSSQTSTDTQYF. Supplemented by reference TRBV5-4 and TRBJ2-3, the full variable domain reads ETGVTQSPTHLIKTRGQQVTLRCSSQSGHNTVSWYQQALGQGPQFIFQYYREEENGRGNFPPRFSGLQFPNYSSELNVNALELDDSALYLCASSSQTSTDTQYFGPGTRLTVL.

This clone was seen more than once but under ten times. This chain uses TRBV30 with TRBJ1-5, with D possibly being TRBD1 (5 bases). The germline gives CDR1 GTSNPN, CDR2 SVGIG (reference sequence). The CDR3 is 12 amino acids. The V and J ends lost 3 bases and 6 bases respectively, with 9 bases between them. The CDR3 DNA is TGTGCCTGGAGGGCTGGGGGTCAGCCCCAGCATTTT. Translated: CAWRAGGQPQHF.

The chain joins TRBV10-3 to TRBJ1-1; D call uncertain. V was pared by 0 bases and J by 3 bases, with 2 bases between. The CDR3 extends over 12 amino acids. Germline-derived CDR1 and CDR2 are ENHRY and SYGVKD. CDR3 DNA: TGTGCCATCAGTGAGTCTCACACTGAAGCTTTCTTT. Protein product: CAISESHTEAFF.

This clone showed up just a few times. V is TRBV2 and J is TRBJ2-7, with D possibly being TRBD2 (5 bases). The CDR3 is 14 residues long. V lost 10 bases and J 2 bases, leaving 18 bases between the germline ends. Per the germline V gene, CDR1 is SNHLY and CDR2 is FYNNEI. The CDR3 spells CANIAQGSAYEQYF. CDR3 in DNA: TGTGCCAACATAGCCCAAGGGAGTGCCTACGAGCAGTACTTC.

This clone has a handful of counts. This chain connects TRBV7-8 to TRBJ2-1; TRBD2 agrees at 9 bases. Trimming took 5 bases from V and 5 from J; bases not matched to a gene: 4. CDR1 is SGHVS, CDR2 FQNEAQ, per germline. CDR3 length: 14 amino acids. CDR3 sequence (DNA): TGTGCCAGCAGCCCGACTAGCGGCCACAATGAGCAGTTCTTC. Translating it yields CASSPTSGHNEQFF.

The J gene is TRBJ2-1, the V gene TRBV25-1; 11 bases line up with TRBD1. The CDR3 totals 14 residues. V was pared by 11 bases and J by 3 bases, with 6 bases of the junction left unmatched. The V gene's germline CDR1 is MGHDK and CDR2 SYGVNS. The CDR3 DNA reads TGTGCCTTCAAGGACAGGGGGCTCTACAATGAGCAGTTCTTC. This gives the protein CAFKDRGLYNEQFF.

The V call is TRBV15, the J call TRBJ2-5, with D unclear. The ends were cut back, 6 bases at V and 5 bases at J, with 16 bases in the middle. The V gene's germline CDR1 is LNHNV and CDR2 YYDKDF (reference sequence). The CDR3 totals 14 residues. CDR3 amino acids: CATSLTDLRETQYF. DNA for the CDR3: TGTGCCACCAGTCTGACCGACCTTCGGGAGACCCAGTACTTC.

The sample holds a few counts of this clone. The gene calls are TRBV7-2 and TRBJ2-7; the D gene could be TRBD1 or TRBD2 (5 bases each). V gave up 2 bases and J gave up 1 base, with 9 bases separating them. CDR3 length equals 14 residues. Germline lookup yields CDR1 SGHTA and CDR2 FQGNSA. The CDR3 here is CASSLLGVSYEQYF. CDR3 nucleotide sequence: TGTGCCAGCAGCTTACTGGGGGTATCCTACGAGCAGTACTTC.

The table lists this clone with a few counts. The chain recombines TRBV19 with TRBJ2-4, with TRBD1 identical over 9 bases. V lost 7 bases and J lost 6; bases outside the gene matches: 4. Germline CDR1 is LNHDA and CDR2 is SQIVND (reference sequence). The CDR3 runs 13 residues. The CDR3 nucleotides are TGTGCCAGTAAAGCACAGGGGGCAAACATTCAGTACTTC. It is translated as CASKAQGANIQYF.

In this sample, this clone turned up a few times. The V and J genes are TRBV30 and TRBJ1-4; D uncertain. The CDR3 extends over 12 amino acids. Germline lookup yields CDR1 GTSNPN and CDR2 SVGIG (reference sequence). V shed 0 bases and J shed 7 bases, with 6 bases lying between them. CDR3 loop: CAWSVAGEKLFF. CDR3 DNA: TGTGCCTGGAGTGTAGCTGGTGAAAAACTGTTTTTT.

The V call is TRBV27, the J call TRBJ2-7; the D gene is possibly TRBD1 (5 bases). The CDR3 length is 14 residues. Trimming removed 4 bases at V and 4 bases at J, with 14 bases between. Germline V CDR1 and CDR2: MNHEY, SMNVEV (reference sequence). For the CDR3, the DNA is TGTGCCAGCAGTTCCTCCGTGACAGCGTACGAGCAGTACTTC. Translation gives CASSSSVTAYEQYF.

This clone was seen a handful of times. Other DNA sequences within the sample encode an identical CDR3. The rearrangement joins TRBV10-3 to TRBJ2-1; D is undetermined. The germline V gene has CDR1 ENHRY and CDR2 SYGVKD. This CDR3 is built from 12 residues. Trimming took 0 bases from V and 4 from J, leaving 1 base between them. The CDR3 nucleotides are TGTGCCATCAGTGAGTCTTACAATGAGCAGTTCTTC. Translating gives CAISESYNEQFF.

This clone was counted a few times. The chain has TRBV5-4 and TRBJ2-3, with D tentatively TRBD2 (6 bases). Trimming pared 5 bases from V and 2 bases from J, leaving 12 bases between. The CDR3 extends over 14 amino acids. Germline-derived CDR1 and CDR2 are SGHNT and YYREEE (reference sequence). The CDR3 bases are TGTGCCAGCAGTTCTAGCGCGACCACAGATACGCAGTATTTT. This translates into CASSSSATTDTQYF.

The J gene is TRBJ1-1, the V gene TRBV13; 7 bases match TRBD1. CDR3 length: 14 amino acids. Germline assignment: CDR1 PRHDT and CDR2 FYEKMQ (reference sequence). V lost 2 bases and J lost 5; bases outside the gene matches: 5. The CDR3 region has the DNA TGTGCCAGCAGCTTAAACAGGGGAGGGACTGAAGCTTTCTTT. It specifies CASSLNRGGTEAFF.

Only a few counts were recorded for this clone. V gene TRBV30 combines with J gene TRBJ2-3; no definite D call. The CDR3 runs to 13 residues. Trimming removed 3 bases at V and 3 bases at J, with 10 bases between. Germline V lookup: CDR1 GTSNPN, CDR2 SVGIG (reference sequence). The CDR3 loop is CAWSLTGTDTQYF. Written as DNA, the CDR3 is TGTGCCTGGAGCCTGACTGGTACAGATACGCAGTATTTT.

This rearrangement joins TRBV10-3 to TRBJ2-1; 12 bases align to TRBD2. Per the germline V gene, CDR1 is ENHRY and CDR2 is SYGVKD. Germline trimming cut 6 bases from V and 9 bases from J; bases unmatched to any gene: 0. The CDR3 runs to 12 residues. CDR3 in DNA: TGTGCCATCAGGGGACTAGCGGGTGAGCAGTTCTTC. Protein product: CAIRGLAGEQFF.